The 12 T cell receptor beta chains below come from one sample, sequenced in a study of T-cell reconstitution after alpha-beta-depleted transplantation in children. The TCRbeta library incorporated unique molecular identifiers. From the PCR reads, TCRdb called clonotypes with MiXCR, one entry per CDR3 protein. Of 350,000 to 450,000 distinct CDR3 sequences in the sample, about an eighth were seen once. The sequencing here drew on PBMCs, taken from the stem cell graft. Receptors originate from a human donor who donated a stem cell graft to a child with Fanconi anemia.

The chain recombines TRBV5-1 with TRBJ1-1; the D is unclear. The germline V gene has CDR1 SGHRS and CDR2 YFSETQ. The CDR3 consists of 13 residues. Deletions cut 1 base from V and 4 bases from J, with 8 bases between. The CDR3: CASSLRLSTEAFF. CDR3 coding DNA: TGCGCCAGCAGCTTGAGGCTGAGCACTGAAGCTTTCTTT.

The rearrangement joins TRBV3-1 to TRBJ1-1, with 7 bases aligning to TRBD1. The V gene end was trimmed by 1 base and the J gene end by 5 bases; junction bases not matched to a gene: 4. Germline CDR1 reads LGHDT; CDR2 reads YNNKEL (reference sequence). The CDR3 length is 14 residues. CDR3: CASSQGGGWTEAFF. In DNA form, the CDR3 reads TGTGCCAGCAGCCAAGGAGGGGGCTGGACTGAAGCTTTCTTT.

The chain links TRBV4-3 to TRBJ2-1, with TRBD2 as a possible D gene (5 bases). V was clipped by 0 bases and J by 6 bases, with 18 bases between them. The CDR3 loop spans 17 amino acids. The germline gives CDR1 LGHNA, CDR2 YSLEER. CDR3 coding DNA: TGCGCCAGCAGCCAAGATGCCGTCGGGGTGGGCCGCAATGAGCAGTTCTTC. Its translation is CASSQDAVGVGRNEQFF.

The V call is TRBV5-1, the J call TRBJ2-7; perhaps TRBD1 as D (6 bases). There are 14 residues in the CDR3. Trimming shortened V by 4 bases and J by 6 bases, and 17 bases separated the two germline ends. Germline loops: CDR1 SGHRS, CDR2 YFSETQ. The CDR3 DNA reads as TGCGCCAGCAGCCTCCAGACGCAGGGGTCCGAGCAGTACTTC. Protein: CASSLQTQGSEQYF.

J is TRBJ1-2 and V is TRBV28; D is unclear. The CDR3 extends over 13 amino acids. The ends were cut back, 2 bases at V and 8 bases at J, with 12 bases in the middle. In germline, CDR1 is MDHEN, CDR2 SYDVKM. CDR3 in amino acids: CASSLGAGDGYTF. The CDR3 region has the DNA TGTGCCAGCAGTTTAGGCGCAGGTGACGGCTACACCTTC.

The rearrangement links TRBV20-1 to TRBJ2-2; 10 bases are shared with TRBD1. The germline V gene encodes CDR1 DFQATT and CDR2 SNEGSKA (reference sequence). The CDR3 is 14 amino acids. V lost 5 bases, J lost 6 bases, and 6 bases stayed unmatched. The DNA of the CDR3 is TGCAGTGCTTGGGACAGGGGTAGCTCCGGGGAGCTGTTTTTT. Residues: CSAWDRGSSGELFF.

There are many counts of this clonotype. The V call is TRBV7-9, the J call TRBJ2-7, with D possibly being TRBD1 or TRBD2 (5 bases each). The CDR3 covers 14 residues. CDR1 and CDR2 from the germline V gene are SEHNR and FQNEAQ (reference sequence). The ends were cut back, 2 bases at V and 3 bases at J, with 11 bases in the middle. The CDR3 loop is CASSLSEGNYEQYF. As DNA, the CDR3 is TGTGCCAGCAGCTTAAGTGAGGGGAACTACGAGCAGTACTTC.

This chain links TRBV27 with TRBJ1-1, with 10 positions matching TRBD1. The CDR3 contains 17 residues. Germline V gene lookup returns CDR1 MNHEY and CDR2 SMNVEV (reference sequence). V lost 4 bases and J lost 0; bases outside the gene matches: 8. The CDR3 nucleotides are TGTGCCAGCAGTTATGGACAGGGGGAAACCTTGAACACTGAAGCTTTCTTT. It specifies CASSYGQGETLNTEAFF.

This chain joins TRBV7-2 and TRBJ1-1; 9 bases line up with TRBD1. CDR1 is SGHTA and CDR2 is FQGNSA in the germline V gene. This CDR3 is built from 15 residues. Trimming at V came to 5 bases and at J to 2 bases, leaving 6 bases not matched to a gene. The DNA of the CDR3 is TGTGCCAGCAGCCTATGGGACAGGGCAAACACTGAAGCTTTCTTT. Amino acid sequence: CASSLWDRANTEAFF.

This clonotype has at least ten counts. V gene TRBV7-8 combines with J gene TRBJ2-2; 13 bases map to TRBD2. CDR3 size: 17 residues. Germline assignment: CDR1 SGHVS and CDR2 FQNEAQ. The trim removed 5 bases at V and 4 bases at J, leaving 7 bases unmatched. The CDR3 bases are TGTGCCAGCAGCCCTCGGACTAGCGGGGGCGGCACCGGGGAGCTGTTTTTT. Translation gives CASSPRTSGGGTGELFF.

The chain has TRBV20-1 and TRBJ2-1; D possibly corresponds to TRBD1 (5 bases). CDR1 is DFQATT and CDR2 is SNEGSKA in the germline V gene (reference sequence). This CDR3 comprises 11 residues. CDR3 protein: CSALRGNEQFF. The DNA of the CDR3 is TGCAGCGCCCTTAGGGGCAATGAGCAGTTCTTC.

This clonotype has more than one count but fewer than ten. The V and J genes are TRBV5-1 and TRBJ2-3; 13 nucleotides agree with TRBD2. The CDR3 is 14 amino acids. CDR1 SGHRS and CDR2 YFSETQ come from the germline V gene. With 4 bases clipped from V and 5 bases from J, the junction kept 1 base outside the gene matches. In DNA form, the CDR3 reads TGCGCCAGCAGCACTAGCGGGGGGGGAGATACGCAGTATTTT. Protein sequence: CASSTSGGGDTQYF.